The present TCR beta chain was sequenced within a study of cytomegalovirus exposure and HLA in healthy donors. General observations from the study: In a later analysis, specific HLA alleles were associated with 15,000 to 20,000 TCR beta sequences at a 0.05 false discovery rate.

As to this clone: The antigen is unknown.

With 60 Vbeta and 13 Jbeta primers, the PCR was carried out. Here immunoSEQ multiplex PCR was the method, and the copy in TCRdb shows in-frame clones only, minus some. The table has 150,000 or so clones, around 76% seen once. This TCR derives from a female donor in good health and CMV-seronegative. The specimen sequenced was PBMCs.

As DNA, the CDR3 is TGTGCCTGGAGTGTAAACGGGGTGGCGGACACCATATATTTT. The encoded protein is CAWSVNGVADTIYF. V and J are TRBV30 and TRBJ1-3; D is uncertain. V was shortened by 0 bases and J by 8 bases, with 14 bases between the two germline ends. Looked up from germline, CDR1 is GTSNPN and CDR2 is SVGIG (reference sequence). The CDR3 is 14 amino acids.